This entry lists 19 T cell receptor beta chains sequenced from one sample in a study of blood T cell repertoires in COVID-19. Here immunoSEQ multiplex PCR was the method, and the copy in TCRdb shows in-frame clones only, minus some. Among some 66,000 clones listed, approximately 90% were seen once. Specimen: peripheral blood. The receptors stem from a human donor in a cohort sampled during active COVID-19.

The chain carries TRBV19 and TRBJ1-3; 9 bases line up with TRBD1. V dropped 5 bases and J dropped 2; count of bases not matched to a gene: 7. The germline V gene encodes CDR1 LNHDA and CDR2 SQIVND (reference sequence). The CDR3 totals 16 residues. The CDR3 sequence is CASSRTGTGTGNTIYF. CDR3 sequence (DNA): TGTGCCAGTAGTCGAACCGGGACAGGGACTGGAAACACCATATATTTT.

The chain employs TRBV7-2 and TRBJ1-6, with no clear D. Germline V CDR1 and CDR2: SGHTA, FQGNSA. V was trimmed by 0 bases and J by 7 bases, leaving 4 bases between them. This CDR3 is 13 amino acids long. The CDR3 is CASSLARNSPLHF. In DNA form, the CDR3 reads TGTGCCAGCAGCTTAGCCCGGAATTCACCCCTCCACTTT.

The rearrangement joins TRBV19 to TRBJ2-6, with 7 bases that match TRBD2. The ends lost 9 bases at V and 3 bases at J; junction bases unmatched: 14. This CDR3 spans 17 amino acids. Per germline, CDR1 LNHDA and CDR2 SQIVND (reference sequence). The CDR3 nucleotides read TGTGCCAGCCACCTTGCTAGGGGAGGGTATGGGGCCAACGTCCTGACTTTC. Amino acid sequence: CASHLARGGYGANVLTF.

The chain employs TRBV11-2 and TRBJ2-1; 8 nucleotides line up with TRBD2. The CDR3 is 14 residues long. Germline CDR1 is SGHAT and CDR2 is FQNNGV. V trimming: 5 bases; J trimming: 8 bases; junction bases outside the gene matches: 8. Here the CDR3 reads CASSQYPTSDEQFF. The DNA of the CDR3 is TGTGCCAGCAGCCAATATCCGACTAGCGATGAGCAGTTCTTC.

The chain carries TRBV5-1 and TRBJ2-3, with 7 bases aligning to TRBD1. Germline V lookup: CDR1 SGHRS, CDR2 YFSETQ. The CDR3 runs to 14 residues. The ends lost 3 bases at V and 0 bases at J; junction bases unmatched: 1. CDR3 bases: TGCGCCAGCAGCTCGACAGGGAGCACAGATACGCAGTATTTT. Amino acids: CASSSTGSTDTQYF.

V is TRBV6-2 or TRBV6-3 and J is TRBJ2-3; the D gene is possibly TRBD1 (6 bases). V lost 5 bases and J 0 bases, leaving 12 bases between the germline ends. The CDR3 loop spans 15 amino acids. Germline CDR1 is MNHEY and CDR2 is SVGEGT. CDR3 amino acids: CASSRTAPSTDTQYF. The CDR3 DNA follows: TGTGCCAGCAGTCGGACAGCACCTAGCACAGATACGCAGTATTTT.

The J gene is TRBJ2-3, the V gene TRBV27; the match to TRBD2 covers 15 bases. Germline values: CDR1 MNHEY, CDR2 SMNVEV (reference sequence). The CDR3 is 17 residues long. Trimming at V came to 5 bases and at J to 2 bases, leaving 5 bases not matched to a gene. CDR3 in DNA: TGTGCCAGCAGTCGTAGGACTAGCGGGGGGGTCACAGATACGCAGTATTTT. Amino acids: CASSRRTSGGVTDTQYF.

This chain links TRBV28 with TRBJ1-1; D perhaps matches TRBD1 (5 bases). This CDR3 has 15 residues. CDR1 and CDR2 (germline): MDHEN, SYDVKM. Trimming removed 4 bases from V and 5 bases from J, with 17 bases in between. The CDR3 loop is CASSSSGAAATEAFF. CDR3 nucleotides: TGTGCCAGCAGTTCGTCTGGGGCTGCCGCTACTGAAGCTTTCTTT.

The V call is TRBV5-4, the J call TRBJ2-3; tentative D call: TRBD1 (5 bases). Germline CDR1 is SGHNT and CDR2 is YYREEE (reference sequence). CDR3 length: 15 amino acids. The ends were cut back, 1 base at V and 2 bases at J, with 11 bases in the middle. The CDR3 here is CASSLPEQATDTQYF. DNA of the CDR3: TGTGCCAGCAGCTTGCCAGAACAGGCCACAGATACGCAGTATTTT.

This clone was found once. The chain employs TRBV3-1 (or the pseudogene TRBV3-2) and TRBJ2-1; 7 nucleotides line up with TRBD2. This CDR3 contains 16 residues. In germline, CDR1 is LGHDT, CDR2 YNNKEL (reference sequence). V was clipped by 0 bases and J by 0 bases; unmatched bases: 2. The CDR3 bases are TGTGCCAGCAGCCAAGATTGGGGGGGCTCCTACAATGAGCAGTTCTTC. Translation gives CASSQDWGGSYNEQFF.

This chain connects TRBV11-3 to TRBJ2-4; possible D gene TRBD1, 5 bases. The CDR3 totals 13 residues. From germline, CDR1 is SGHNT and CDR2 YENEEA. V was trimmed by 6 bases and J by 6 bases, leaving 12 bases between them. CDR3 DNA: TGTGCCAGCAGTTCAGGGTCGGGAAACATTCAGTACTTC. Residues: CASSSGSGNIQYF.

This chain connects TRBV6-6 to TRBJ1-4; the D gene is possibly TRBD1 (6 bases). V dropped 8 bases and J dropped 0 bases, with 13 bases sitting between them. The CDR3 sequence is 15 residues long. CDR1 MNHNY and CDR2 SVGAGI come from the germline V gene (reference sequence). Written as DNA, the CDR3 is TGTGCCAGCGGGGGCGGCCCGGCAACTAATGAAAAACTGTTTTTT. This codes for CASGGGPATNEKLFF.

This clone appeared a few times. The V call is TRBV12-5, the J call TRBJ2-3, with 7 bases matching TRBD1. Germline assignment: CDR1 LGHNT and CDR2 FRNRAP. The CDR3 runs to 16 residues. V lost 4 bases to trimming and J lost 0 bases; unmatched junction nucleotides: 7. CDR3 sequence: CASGSAEGQSTDTQYF. The CDR3 DNA sequence: TGTGCTAGTGGTTCTGCCGAGGGACAGAGCACAGATACGCAGTATTTT.

The V and J genes are TRBV6-5 and TRBJ2-7, with 10 bases fitting TRBD1. V gave up 6 bases and J gave up 6 bases; unmatched junction bases: 11. Germline V gene sequence: CDR1 MNHEY, CDR2 SVGAGI. This CDR3 is 15 amino acids long. CDR3 DNA sequence: TGTGCCAGCAGCAGACCGGGACAGGGGTTCTCCGAGCAGTACTTC. As protein: CASSRPGQGFSEQYF.

This sequence joins TRBV29-1 and TRBJ1-5; D unresolved. This CDR3 comprises 13 residues. The V end was cut by 5 bases, the J end by 3 bases, with 11 bases between. Germline V gene sequence: CDR1 SQVTM, CDR2 ANQGSEA. CDR3 in DNA: TGCAGCGTTTCCGGCGGGAACAATCAGCCCCAGCATTTT. It specifies CSVSGGNNQPQHF.

V usage is TRBV28 and J usage is TRBJ2-6; 9 nucleotides line up with TRBD1. Germline V CDR1 and CDR2: MDHEN, SYDVKM. The CDR3 spans 15 residues. V gave up 6 bases and J gave up 1 base; unmatched junction bases: 1. DNA for the CDR3: TGTGCCAGCAGGGACAGGGGATCTGGGGCCAACGTCCTGACTTTC. This codes for CASRDRGSGANVLTF.

The gene calls are TRBV9 and TRBJ1-2, with a weak D call TRBD1 (6 bases). Looked up from germline, CDR1 is SGDLS and CDR2 is YYNGEE. This CDR3 is 16 amino acids long. The germline V and J ends were trimmed by 4 bases and 4 bases, with 20 bases remaining between them. DNA of the CDR3: TGTGCCAGCAGCCCAACGGGACACAGATCCGGCTATGGCTACACCTTC. Translation: CASSPTGHRSGYGYTF.

The V gene is TRBV2, the J gene TRBJ2-7; D perhaps matches TRBD1 (5 bases). Trimming pared 4 bases from V and 10 bases from J, leaving 14 bases between. The CDR3 is made up of 12 amino acids. Germline CDR1 reads SNHLY; CDR2 reads FYNNEI. CDR3 sequence: CASSVRQGQQYF. The CDR3 nucleotides read TGTGCCAGCAGTGTCAGGCAGGGTCAACAGTACTTC. Using reference TRBV2 and TRBJ2-7 for the parts outside the CDR3, the full variable domain is EPEVTQTPSHQVTQMGQEVILRCVPISNHLYFYWYRQILGQKVEFLVSFYNNEISEKSEIFDDQFSVERPDGSNFTLKIRSTKLEDSAMYFCASSVRQGQQYFGPGTRLTVT.

The chain employs TRBV5-1 and TRBJ1-6; possible D gene TRBD1, 6 bases. The CDR3 length is 14 residues. Trimming stripped 4 bases from V and 7 bases from J, with 12 bases between. CDR1 SGHRS and CDR2 YFSETQ come from the germline V gene. This CDR3 reads CASSPRTVNSPLHF. As DNA, the CDR3 is TGCGCCAGCAGCCCCCGGACAGTAAATTCACCCCTCCACTTT.